This T cell receptor beta chain came from a study of spatial heterogeneity in lung cancer. This clonotype turned up a few times. Its antigen is still unknown. A unique molecular identifier was attached to every TCR cDNA molecule. TCRdb re-called the 5' RACE reads with MiXCR, one entry per CDR3 protein. The table records tens of thousands of distinct CDR3 sequences, 6.3% of them present only once. Study-wide findings and caveats: The study found ubiquitous expanded tumor TCRs in blood more at resection than follow-up.

The ends lost 5 bases at V and 2 bases at J; junction bases unmatched: 5. There are 15 residues in the CDR3. Germline V CDR1 and CDR2: MNHEY, SMNVEV (reference sequence). Time point given: sample taken at primary tumor resection. From tumor, nontumor lung or frozen PBMC, whole RNA was taken unsorted for sequencing. The chain is built from TRBV27 and TRBJ2-7; 11 bases fit TRBD2. The receptor was derived from a female donor with early-stage non-small cell lung cancer. This specimen consisted of PBMCs, obtained at surgery. The CDR3 reads CASSLTSGGPYEQYF. The CDR3 nucleotides are TGTGCCAGCAGTCTAACTAGCGGGGGCCCCTACGAGCAGTACTTC.